This record looks at one T cell receptor (beta chain) sequence and its context. Its antigen is not known. This entry belongs to a study of cytomegalovirus exposure and HLA in healthy donors. General observations from the study: For most TCR sequences rarity was the rule, although some public TCRs occurred in many donors.

This PCR relied on a set of 60 Vbeta primers and 13 Jbeta primers. Here immunoSEQ multiplex PCR was the method, and the copy in TCRdb shows in-frame clones only, minus some. Of about 180,000 clones listed, approximately 79% were seen once; the top ten hold 6% to 7%. The CDR3 runs 14 residues. Deletions cut 4 bases from V and 5 bases from J, with 14 bases between. The germline CDR1 and CDR2 sequences are WNHNN and SYGVQD (reference sequence). The origin of this receptor is a man aged 40-49 years in good health and CMV-seropositive. The sample was PBMCs. J is TRBJ1-1 and V is TRBV10-1; D might be TRBD1 (5 bases). The CDR3 DNA sequence: TGCGCCAGCAGTGTCGGCCAGGGATGGACTGAAGCTTTCTTT. Translated, it gives CASSVGQGWTEAFF.